This TCR beta chain is from a study of cytomegalovirus exposure and HLA in healthy donors. Background on the study: As released early, the data held about 85 million unique TCRs from HLA-typed donors. General observations from the study: CMV serostatus was the only immune exposure information that was available.

Germline lookup yields CDR1 SGHRS and CDR2 YFSETQ. V lost 5 bases and J lost 1, with 10 bases in between. The CDR3 runs 13 residues. Primers for the PCR totalled 60 Vbeta and 13 Jbeta. Clones were read by immunoSEQ multiplex PCR, and TCRdb kept only the in-frame ones, dropping some. The sample holds about 91,000 clones; 60% to 65% are singletons and the top ten take around 2.5%. This donor has no recorded CMV serostatus. This clone was observed a few times. Its cognate antigen is unknown. The chain joins TRBV5-1 to TRBJ2-7, with D possibly matching TRBD1 (6 bases). The TCR comes from a human donor in good health. The specimen was PBMCs. In nucleotides, the CDR3 is TGCGCCAGCAGGCAGGGGCCTTCCTACGAGCAGTACTTC. Translated, it gives CASRQGPSYEQYF.